The 27 T cell receptor beta chains below were found in one sample sequenced in a study of spatial heterogeneity in lung cancer. TCRdb re-called the 5' RACE reads with MiXCR, one entry per CDR3 protein. The sample contains some 6,000 distinct CDR3 sequences, around 16% of which appear only once. What these receptors recognize is not known. Findings and limits, study-wide: Tumor mutation count correlated with how many alpha and beta TCRs expanded intratumorally.

The time point was: sample taken at primary tumor resection. The sample in question was lung tumor tissue, obtained at surgery. These TCRs come from a male donor with early-stage non-small cell lung cancer.

A remark on this clonotype: Within a library made for alpha chains, this beta chain is off target, and its count is uninformative. The gene calls are TRBV29-1 and TRBJ1-5; D gene unclear. V lost 6 bases to trimming and J lost 3 bases, with 12 bases between them. This CDR3 contains 13 residues. The germline V gene has CDR1 SQVTM and CDR2 ANQGSEA. The CDR3 DNA is TGCAGCGTCAGAGACAACCACAATCAGCCCCAGCATTTT. It specifies CSVRDNHNQPQHF.

This clonotype rates as medium-sized. The size of this beta chain means little, since it is a stray read in a library made for alpha chains. The V gene is TRBV7-6, the J gene TRBJ2-7, with a weak D call TRBD2 (6 bases). This CDR3 spans 19 amino acids. Germline V CDR1 and CDR2: SGHVS, FNYEAQ. With 0 bases removed from V and 0 bases from J, the gap between germline ends came to 21 bases. The CDR3 bases are TGTGCCAGCAGCTTAGCGAGTGGGGGAGGAGGGGCCTCCTCCTACGAGCAGTACTTC. Protein product: CASSLASGGGGASSYEQYF.

In its sample, this clonotype was seen many times. As an off-target read in a library built for alpha chains, this beta chain has a frequency of little significance. The V call is TRBV27, the J call TRBJ2-5, with D possibly being TRBD1 or TRBD2 (5 bases each). The CDR3 length is 13 residues. V was cut by 10 bases and J by 2 bases, with 14 bases left in between. CDR1 MNHEY and CDR2 SMNVEV come from the germline V gene (reference sequence). In nucleotides, the CDR3 is TGTGCCACCCAAACCGGGGCTCAAGAGACCCAGTACTTC. Translated: CATQTGAQETQYF.

By sample fraction, this clonotype is medium-sized (0.01 to 0.1%). With the library built for alpha chains, this beta chain is off target and its frequency is not meaningful. V usage is TRBV4-1 and J usage is TRBJ2-3; D is possibly TRBD2 (6 bases). Trimming removed 3 bases at V and 2 bases at J, with 18 bases between. The germline gives CDR1 MGHRA, CDR2 YSYEKL. CDR3 length: 17 residues. The CDR3 here is CASSHSWGGTPTDTQYF. The CDR3 bases are TGCGCCAGCAGCCACTCCTGGGGCGGGACCCCCACAGATACGCAGTATTTT.

A word on this clonotype: Because this beta chain is a stray read in a library intended to capture alpha chains, its abundance should not be given much weight. V usage is TRBV5-6 and J usage is TRBJ1-2, with TRBD1 identical over 8 bases. CDR1 is SGHDT, CDR2 YYEEEE, per germline. The CDR3 length is 15 residues. Unmatched junction bases numbered 8, after V lost 3 bases and J lost 4 bases. The DNA of the CDR3 is TGTGCCAGCAGCTACGATTTGACAGGGGCCTATGGCTACACCTTC. The encoded protein is CASSYDLTGAYGYTF. Full variable domain (missing parts from reference TRBV5-6 and TRBJ1-2): DAGVTQSPTHLIKTRGQQVTLRCSPKSGHDTVSWYQQALGQGPQFIFQYYEEEERQRGNFPDRFSGHQFPNYSSELNVNALLLGDSALYLCASSYDLTGAYGYTFGSGTRLTVV.

A remark on this clonotype: This beta chain is an unintended read in a library built for alpha chains; its size means little. This CDR3 is CASSGFTYEQYF. Written as DNA, the CDR3 is TGTGCCAGCTCAGGATTTACCTACGAGCAGTACTTC. This chain uses TRBV12-3 or TRBV12-4 with TRBJ2-7; D gene uncertain. The CDR3 spans 12 residues. V lost 8 bases, J lost 2 bases, and 10 bases lay in between.

Note on this clonotype: A library made for alpha chains picked up this beta chain off target, so its size means little. The chain joins TRBV5-1 to TRBJ1-5; D might be TRBD1 (6 bases). Germline V gene lookup returns CDR1 SGHRS and CDR2 YFSETQ. Between the trimmed V and J ends, which lost 4 bases and 2 bases, there was a span of 7 bases. The CDR3 is made up of 13 amino acids. CDR3 coding DNA: TGCGCCAGCAGCGCAGGGGGCAATCAGCCCCAGCATTTT. It yields the protein CASSAGGNQPQHF.

In this sample, this clonotype is medium-sized. This beta chain turned up in a library designed for alpha chains; as an off-target read, its abundance says little. The chain links TRBV27 to TRBJ2-7, with D perhaps matching TRBD2 (6 bases). CDR3 length: 15 amino acids. The germline gives CDR1 MNHEY, CDR2 SMNVEV (reference sequence). Deletions cut 6 bases from V and 7 bases from J, with 22 bases between. The CDR3 reads CASSKGWAGSTEQYF. DNA of the CDR3: TGTGCCAGCAGCAAGGGTTGGGCGGGAAGTACGGAGCAGTACTTC.

This clonotype was detected only a few times. This beta chain is a stray sequence in a library constructed for alpha chains; its clone size is not meaningful. This chain links TRBV10-3 with TRBJ1-6; 11 nucleotides line up with TRBD1. From germline, CDR1 is ENHRY and CDR2 SYGVKD. V lost 4 bases and J lost 3; bases outside the gene matches: 5. This CDR3 spans 17 amino acids. CDR3 nucleotides: TGTGCCATCAGTGTCGGTGGGACAGGGGGCTATAATTCACCCCTCCACTTT. Translated, it gives CAISVGGTGGYNSPLHF.

As for this clonotype: This beta chain is a stray sequence in a library constructed for alpha chains; its clone size is not meaningful. The chain carries TRBV20-1 and TRBJ1-6, with 7 bases that match TRBD1. The CDR3 contains 16 residues. Per the germline V gene, CDR1 is DFQATT and CDR2 is SNEGSKA (reference sequence). After removal of 4 bases from V and 5 bases from J, the junction contained 11 bases not matched to a gene. The CDR3 region is CSATPYRGNNNSPLHF. The CDR3 nucleotides read TGCAGTGCTACGCCTTACAGGGGTAACAATAATTCACCCCTCCACTTT.

This clonotype was detected ten times or more. Because this beta chain is a stray read in a library intended to capture alpha chains, its abundance should not be given much weight. The chain has TRBV27 and TRBJ2-2, with D perhaps given as TRBD1 or TRBD2 (6 bases each). Germline assignment: CDR1 MNHEY and CDR2 SMNVEV (reference sequence). This CDR3 has 14 amino acids. V was cut by 3 bases and J by 7 bases, with 12 bases left in between. CDR3 amino acids: CASSLIGGNGELFF. The CDR3 DNA sequence: TGTGCCAGCAGTTTGATCGGGGGCAACGGGGAGCTGTTTTTT.

Regarding this clonotype: This beta chain lies outside the target of a library built for alpha chains; its clone size means little. The chain carries TRBV28 and TRBJ2-4; TRBD2 might be the D (5 bases). V was clipped by 3 bases and J by 7 bases, with 13 bases between them. The CDR3 runs 14 residues. Germline V gene lookup returns CDR1 MDHEN and CDR2 SYDVKM. CDR3 DNA sequence: TGTGCCAGCAGTTTTCGTCGTGGAGGCAACATTCAGTACTTC. Protein sequence: CASSFRRGGNIQYF.

Turning to this clonotype: This beta chain lies outside the target of a library built for alpha chains; its clone size means little. The chain employs TRBV5-1 and TRBJ2-2; D is uncertain. Germline CDR1 reads SGHRS; CDR2 reads YFSETQ. This CDR3 region has 12 residues. Trimming cost V 0 bases and J 7 bases, with 4 bases left between them. Written as DNA, the CDR3 is TGCGCCAGCAGCTTGGAGATCGGGGAGCTGTTTTTT. Amino acids: CASSLEIGELFF.

This clonotype is medium-sized within its sample. With the library built for alpha chains, this beta chain is off target and its frequency is not meaningful. This chain's CDR3 is CASSVEGPEPQHF. The CDR3 coding sequence is TGTGCCAGCAGCGTAGAGGGTCCGGAGCCCCAGCATTTT. J is TRBJ1-5 and V is TRBV9; D is uncertain. This CDR3 has 13 amino acids. Germline V gives CDR1 SGDLS, CDR2 YYNGEE. Trimming took 0 bases from V and 8 from J, leaving 9 bases between them. The full variable domain, completed using reference TRBV9 and TRBJ1-5, is DSGVTQTPKHLITATGQRVTLRCSPRSGDLSVYWYQQSLDQGLQFLIQYYNGEERAKGNILERFSAQQFPDLHSELNLSSLELGDSALYFCASSVEGPEPQHFGDGTRLSIL.

Judged by abundance, this clonotype is medium-sized. The library was prepared for alpha chains; this beta chain is a stray read, so its frequency means little. This chain joins TRBV2 and TRBJ2-7; D is ambiguous. The CDR3 covers 11 residues. V lost 5 bases, J lost 5 bases, and 7 bases lay in between. CDR1 SNHLY and CDR2 FYNNEI come from the germline V gene. The CDR3 region is CASSKRDEQYF. The CDR3 region has the DNA TGTGCCAGCAGTAAAAGAGACGAGCAGTACTTC.

In its sample, this clonotype was seen many times. A library made for alpha chains picked up this beta chain off target, so its size means little. The V call is TRBV2, the J call TRBJ2-3; tentatively, D is TRBD2 (6 bases). Per the germline V gene, CDR1 is SNHLY and CDR2 is FYNNEI. Trimming shortened V by 6 bases and J by 1 base, and 14 bases separated the two germline ends. The CDR3 loop spans 15 amino acids. The CDR3 sequence is CASRGWRGGTDTQYF. The CDR3 DNA reads TGTGCCAGCAGGGGTTGGCGCGGGGGCACAGATACGCAGTATTTT.

This clonotype is medium-sized within its sample. Since it is a stray read in a library aimed at alpha chains, this beta chain has a size that is not meaningful. The CDR3 region has the DNA TGCGCCAGCAGCTCGGGGACAGGGGGCAGGGGCACTGAAGCTTTCTTT. Translated: CASSSGTGGRGTEAFF. The chain joins TRBV5-1 to TRBJ1-1; 12 bases map to TRBD1. Germline CDR1 is SGHRS and CDR2 is YFSETQ. This CDR3 is 16 amino acids long. The V gene end was trimmed by 3 bases and the J gene end by 4 bases; junction bases not matched to a gene: 7.

Remarks on this clonotype: This beta chain appears as a stray read in a library generated for alpha chains; its size is not informative. V and J are TRBV16 and TRBJ2-7; 8 bases line up with TRBD1. The length of the CDR3 is 13 residues. Germline V CDR1 and CDR2: KGHSY, FQNENV. After removal of 2 bases from V and 6 bases from J, the junction contained 3 bases not matched to a gene. CDR3 DNA sequence: TGTGCCAGCAGCCAAGCCAGGGGGCGCGAGCAGTACTTC. Translation: CASSQARGREQYF.

There are a few counts of this clonotype. Since it is a stray read in a library aimed at alpha chains, this beta chain has a size that is not meaningful. This chain links TRBV9 with TRBJ2-2, with D tentatively TRBD2 (6 bases). The CDR3 consists of 14 residues. CDR1 and CDR2 from the germline V gene are SGDLS and YYNGEE. V gave up 0 bases and J gave up 6 bases, with 9 bases separating them. Here the CDR3 reads CASSVVAAPGELFF. Written as DNA, the CDR3 is TGTGCCAGCAGCGTAGTAGCGGCTCCCGGGGAGCTGTTTTTT.

This clonotype was seen more than once but under ten times. This beta chain is off target for a library built for alpha chains, so its abundance means little. This chain connects TRBV6-2 or TRBV6-3 to TRBJ2-2; D not certain. Per the germline V gene, CDR1 is MNHEY and CDR2 is SVGEGT. Deletions cut 2 bases from V and 7 bases from J, with 2 bases between. The CDR3 is made up of 11 amino acids. The CDR3 DNA is TGTGCCAGCAGTTACGTCGGGGAGCTGTTTTTT. It encodes CASSYVGELFF.

Judged by abundance, this clonotype is large. A library made for alpha chains picked up this beta chain off target, so its size means little. V is TRBV5-1 and J is TRBJ1-6, with 12 nucleotides matching TRBD1. Trimming took 4 bases from V and 7 from J; bases not matched to a gene: 6. Germline CDR1 reads SGHRS; CDR2 reads YFSETQ. This CDR3 region has 16 residues. The CDR3 region is CASSKGQGARNSPLHF. The CDR3, as DNA: TGCGCCAGCAGCAAGGGACAGGGGGCGCGGAATTCACCCCTCCACTTT.

The sample holds a few counts of this clonotype. This beta chain slipped into a library made for alpha chains as a stray read, so its size is not meaningful. The chain uses TRBV18 and TRBJ2-7; 9 nucleotides match TRBD1. Trimming removed 0 bases from V and 2 bases from J; junction bases left unmatched: 8. The CDR3 is 17 amino acids. Germline loops: CDR1 KGHSH, CDR2 LQKENI. The CDR3 loop is CASSPPGTGPNTYEQYF. CDR3 bases: TGTGCCAGCTCACCACCGGGGACAGGGCCCAATACCTACGAGCAGTACTTC.

This clonotype is categorized as medium-sized (0.01 to 0.1%). An end of the junction does not agree with germline; a read error may underlie this. This beta chain came through as a stray read in a library set up for alpha chains, and its size says little. This chain links TRBV7-2 with TRBJ2-1; D possibly corresponds to TRBD1 (5 bases). Germline V gene lookup returns CDR1 SGHTA and CDR2 FQGNSA. This CDR3 has 12 amino acids. For the CDR3, the DNA is TGTGCCAGCAGCCCTAAGGACAAAGAGCAGTTCTTC. Its protein is CASSPKDKEQFF.

By sample fraction, this clonotype is medium-sized. Found in a library prepared for alpha chains, this beta chain is an off-target read, and its abundance has little meaning. V is TRBV12-3 or TRBV12-4 and J is TRBJ1-5, with D unresolved. The CDR3 has 13 amino acids. With 5 bases removed from V and 8 bases from J, the gap between germline ends came to 13 bases. CDR3 residues: CASSPTGFEPQHF. DNA for the CDR3: TGTGCCAGCAGTCCAACGGGGTTTGAGCCCCAGCATTTT.

By share of the sample, this clonotype is medium-sized. This beta chain appears as a stray read in a library generated for alpha chains; its size is not informative. V and J are TRBV20-1 and TRBJ2-5; TRBD2 might be the D (7 bases). Germline assignment: CDR1 DFQATT and CDR2 SNEGSKA (reference sequence). V lost 5 bases and J 5 bases, leaving 18 bases between the germline ends. This CDR3 spans 14 amino acids. The CDR3 is CSAGDGGAAETQYF. The CDR3 DNA reads TGCAGTGCTGGGGATGGGGGGGCGGCTGAGACCCAGTACTTC.

This clonotype was observed a handful of times. This beta chain lies outside the target of a library built for alpha chains; its clone size means little. This chain connects TRBV20-1 to TRBJ1-4; D is undetermined. Deletions cut 0 bases from V and 7 bases from J, with 12 bases between. Germline V gene data show CDR1 as DFQATT and CDR2 as SNEGSKA (reference sequence). CDR3 length equals 14 residues. The chain's CDR3 is CSARDHRLGEKLFF. The CDR3 DNA reads as TGCAGTGCTAGAGATCATAGGTTAGGTGAAAAACTGTTTTTT.

This clonotype was observed a handful of times. This beta chain is a stray read from a library made for alpha chains; its abundance is not meaningful. CDR3 sequence reads: CAAATTSGNTIYF. CDR3 DNA sequence: TGCGCCGCAGCCACAACCTCTGGAAACACCATATATTTT. The chain combines TRBV4-3 with TRBJ1-3; no firm D call. V was shortened by 11 bases and J by 0 bases, with 11 bases between the two germline ends. Looked up from germline, CDR1 is LGHNA and CDR2 is YSLEER. This CDR3 has 13 amino acids.